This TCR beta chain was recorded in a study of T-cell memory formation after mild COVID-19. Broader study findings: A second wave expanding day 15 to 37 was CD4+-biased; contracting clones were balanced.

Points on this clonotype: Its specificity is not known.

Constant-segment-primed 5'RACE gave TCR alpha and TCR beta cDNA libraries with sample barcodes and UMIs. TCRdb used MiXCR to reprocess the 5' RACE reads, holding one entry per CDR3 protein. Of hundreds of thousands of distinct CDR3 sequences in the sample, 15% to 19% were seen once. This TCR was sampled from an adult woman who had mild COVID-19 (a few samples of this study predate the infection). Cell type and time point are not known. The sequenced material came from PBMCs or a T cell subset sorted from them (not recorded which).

The CDR3 here is CASSYSLGQTQYF. In DNA form, the CDR3 reads TGTGCCAGCAGTTACTCGTTAGGGCAGACCCAGTACTTC. This chain uses TRBV6-5 with TRBJ2-5; D is uncertain. CDR3 length: 13 residues. Trimming removed 0 bases at V and 6 bases at J, with 8 bases between. The V gene's germline CDR1 is MNHEY and CDR2 SVGAGI.